The 13 T cell receptor beta chains below all came from one sample that was sequenced in a study of blood T cell repertoires in COVID-19. Only in-frame clones appear in the TCRdb table, and some are missing; sequencing was by immunoSEQ multiplex PCR. This table holds fewer than 500,000 clones, approximately 90% found once. Sequencing input: PBMCs or T cells enriched from blood (not recorded which). These TCRs come from a woman aged 18-29 years who had recovered from COVID-19.

The chain couples TRBV7-3 to TRBJ2-2; D is undetermined. V was trimmed by 5 bases and J by 1 base, leaving 14 bases between them. CDR3 length: 16 residues. Germline loops: CDR1 SGHTA, CDR2 FQGTGA. In nucleotides, the CDR3 is TGTGCCAGCAGCCTACAGTCCCGCCTGAACACCGGGGAGCTGTTTTTT. Translating it yields CASSLQSRLNTGELFF.

A single count supports this clone. This rearrangement joins TRBV30 to TRBJ2-1, with TRBD2 matching 10 bases. Germline assignment: CDR1 GTSNPN and CDR2 SVGIG (reference sequence). V shed 0 bases and J 5 bases; nucleotides not matched to a gene: 4. The CDR3 sequence is 15 residues long. The CDR3 nucleotides read TGTGCCTGGAGTGTACGAGCGGGGGGGGACAATGAGCAGTTCTTC. Translation gives CAWSVRAGGDNEQFF.

This chain uses TRBV7-8 with TRBJ2-7; 12 bases are shared with TRBD1. The germline V gene has CDR1 SGHVS and CDR2 FQNEAQ. This CDR3 region has 13 residues. Trimming removed 5 bases from V and 11 bases from J; junction bases left unmatched: 7. The CDR3 DNA follows: TGTGCCAGCAGCACGGGACAGGGGGCCGGGGAGTACTTC. Translating it yields CASSTGQGAGEYF. The full variable domain, with the rest looked up from reference TRBV7-8 and TRBJ2-7, is GAGVSQSPRYKVAKRGQDVALRCDPISGHVSLFWYQQALGQGPEFLTYFQNEAQLDKSGLPSDRFFAERPEGSVSTLKIQRTQQEDSAVYLCASSTGQGAGEYFGPGTRLTVT.

The rearrangement uses TRBV2 and TRBJ1-5; TRBD1 aligns across 7 bases. The CDR3 spans 15 residues. The ends lost 4 bases at V and 4 bases at J; junction bases unmatched: 7. Germline-derived CDR1 and CDR2 are SNHLY and FYNNEI. The DNA of the CDR3 is TGTGCCAGCAGTGCCCCGGCAGGGGGGAATCAGCCCCAGCATTTT. This encodes CASSAPAGGNQPQHF.

In this sample, this clone turned up a few times. The chain uses TRBV4-1 and TRBJ1-1; D is unresolved. Trimming took 4 bases from V and 1 from J, leaving 7 bases between them. The germline CDR1 and CDR2 sequences are MGHRA and YSYEKL. The CDR3 extends over 13 amino acids. DNA of the CDR3: TGCGCCAGCAGCCCGTGGGCGAACACTGAAGCTTTCTTT. This codes for CASSPWANTEAFF.

This rearrangement joins TRBV4-2 to TRBJ2-3; D perhaps matches TRBD2 (6 bases). Germline-derived CDR1 and CDR2 are LGHNA and YNFKEQ. There are 14 residues in the CDR3. V lost 4 bases to trimming and J lost 5 bases, with 13 bases between them. This CDR3 is CASSPSWRGDTQYF. The CDR3 nucleotides read TGTGCCAGCAGCCCGTCCTGGAGGGGAGATACGCAGTATTTT.

The CDR3 spells CASSLRQLNTEAFF. CDR3 in DNA: TGCGCCAGCAGCCTTCGACAGCTGAACACTGAAGCTTTCTTT. The genes are TRBV5-1 and TRBJ1-1, with a tentative D call TRBD1 (5 bases). The V gene lost 4 bases and the J gene lost 0 bases, with 10 bases spanning the gap. This CDR3 comprises 14 residues. CDR1 and CDR2 from the germline V gene are SGHRS and YFSETQ. The full variable domain, in which reference TRBV5-1 and TRBJ1-1 provide the parts outside the CDR3, is KAGVTQTPRYLIKTRGQQVTLSCSPISGHRSVSWYQQTPGQGLQFLFEYFSETQRNKGNFPGRFSGRQFSNSRSEMNVSTLELGDSALYLCASSLRQLNTEAFFGQGTRLTVV.

This chain links TRBV12-3 or TRBV12-4 with TRBJ1-1; 7 nucleotides match TRBD1. The CDR3 is made up of 13 amino acids. The trim removed 6 bases at V and 3 bases at J, leaving 4 bases unmatched. The CDR3 region is CASRDRWDTEAFF. The CDR3 nucleotides are TGTGCCAGCAGGGACAGGTGGGACACTGAAGCTTTCTTT.

The rearrangement joins TRBV4-1 to TRBJ1-5, with D possibly matching TRBD1 (6 bases). V was pared by 4 bases and J by 2 bases, with 12 bases between. The germline V gene encodes CDR1 MGHRA and CDR2 YSYEKL. The CDR3 is made up of 15 amino acids. Here the CDR3 reads CASSRGGDGNQPQHF. The CDR3 DNA follows: TGCGCCAGCAGCCGAGGGGGGGACGGCAATCAGCCCCAGCATTTT.

J is TRBJ1-5 and V is TRBV7-6; D remains ambiguous. Germline CDR1 reads SGHVS; CDR2 reads FNYEAQ. The CDR3 consists of 15 residues. Trimming took 2 bases from V and 3 from J, leaving 11 bases between them. The CDR3 spells CASSLTGELNQPQHF. CDR3 in DNA: TGTGCCAGCAGCTTAACCGGTGAACTCAATCAGCCCCAGCATTTT. The complete variable domain, with remaining parts taken from reference TRBV7-6 and TRBJ1-5, reads GAGVSQSPRYKVTKRGQDVALRCDPISGHVSLYWYRQALGQGPEFLTYFNYEAQQDKSGLPNDRFSAERPEGSISTLTIQRTEQRDSAMYRCASSLTGELNQPQHFGDGTRLSIL.

The rearrangement uses TRBV29-1 and TRBJ2-1; 9 nucleotides line up with TRBD1. The CDR3 loop spans 13 amino acids. The germline V gene has CDR1 SQVTM and CDR2 ANQGSEA. V was clipped by 6 bases and J by 8 bases; unmatched bases: 8. The CDR3 DNA sequence: TGCAGCGTCGGACAGGGGCCCGAGGATGAGCAGTTCTTC. This encodes CSVGQGPEDEQFF.

This clone has more than one count but fewer than ten. The rearrangement uses TRBV30 and TRBJ2-6; 7 nucleotides agree with TRBD2. The CDR3 runs 16 residues. Looked up from germline, CDR1 is GTSNPN and CDR2 is SVGIG (reference sequence). With V trimmed by 2 bases and J by 0 bases, 4 bases remained unmatched. The CDR3 nucleotides are TGTGCCTGGAGTTTCGGCGGGAGCTCTGGGGCCAACGTCCTGACTTTC. Translating gives CAWSFGGSSGANVLTF.

This rearrangement joins TRBV5-1 to TRBJ1-2; the D gene is possibly TRBD1 (5 bases). CDR1 SGHRS and CDR2 YFSETQ come from the germline V gene. Trimming took 0 bases from V and 0 from J, leaving 15 bases between them. This CDR3 is built from 17 residues. The CDR3 nucleotides are TGCGCCAGCAGCTTGGGACAGCTCAACGCAGCTAACTATGGCTACACCTTC. Protein: CASSLGQLNAANYGYTF.